These T cell receptor beta chains were read from a single sample in a study of shared clonotypes between healthy human individuals. Profiled with immunoSEQ multiplex PCR; TCRdb holds only in-frame clones, not every one. The data show some 2 million clones, with about 95% seen just once and 0.9% to 1.4% held by the top ten. The specimen sequenced was naive CD8+ T cells sorted from blood. All receptors come from a man younger than 35 in good health. The CDR3 runs from the conserved cysteine through the conserved F or W. Fields, in order: CDR3 DNA, CDR3 protein, D gene, clone size, V gene, J gene. The D gene is left open where the match is weak. The listing skips clone size in some rows; elsewhere it reads once, few, many or a size class.

CDR3 DNA: TGTGCCAGCAGTACGGGACAGGGGGTTAACTATGGCTACACCTTC
CDR3 protein: CASSTGQGVNYGYTF
D gene: TRBD1
clone size: .
V gene: TRBV27
J gene: TRBJ1-2

CDR3 DNA: TGTGCCAGCAGTCCCTGGGCGGGAGGTATGGATGAGCAGTTCTTC
CDR3 protein: CASSPWAGGMDEQFF
D gene: TRBD2
clone size: once
V gene: TRBV7-9
J gene: TRBJ2-1

CDR3 DNA: TGTGCCAGCAGTTTTGTCGGGGGTGGGGAGACCCAGTACTTC
CDR3 protein: CASSFVGGGETQYF
D gene: .
clone size: .
V gene: TRBV7-9
J gene: TRBJ2-5

CDR3 DNA: TGTGCCAGCAGTTACTCCTCTAGCGGGGTCTACAATGAGCAGTTCTTC
CDR3 protein: CASSYSSSGVYNEQFF
D gene: TRBD2
clone size: .
V gene: TRBV6-5
J gene: TRBJ2-1

CDR3 DNA: TGTGCCAGCAGCGAGGGGACGACGAGTCCCCCCAATGAGCAGTTCTTC
CDR3 protein: CASSEGTTSPPNEQFF
D gene: .
clone size: once
V gene: TRBV9
J gene: TRBJ2-1

CDR3 DNA: TGTGCCAGCAGTCCCGGGACAGGCAATAGCAATCAGCCCCAGCATTTT
CDR3 protein: CASSPGTGNSNQPQHF
D gene: TRBD1
clone size: .
V gene: TRBV27
J gene: TRBJ1-5

CDR3 DNA: TGTGCCTGGAGTTGGGGACAGGGAAACTATGGCTACACCTTC
CDR3 protein: CAWSWGQGNYGYTF
D gene: TRBD1
clone size: once
V gene: TRBV30
J gene: TRBJ1-2

CDR3 DNA: TGTGCCAGCAGCGTCCGGACACCTGGTGATGAGCAGTTCTTC
CDR3 protein: CASSVRTPGDEQFF
D gene: .
clone size: .
V gene: TRBV7-9
J gene: TRBJ2-1

CDR3 DNA: TGTGCCAGCAGCTTAGATTCGTACAGAGAGATGAACACTGAAGCTTTCTTT
CDR3 protein: CASSLDSYREMNTEAFF
D gene: .
clone size: .
V gene: TRBV7-9
J gene: TRBJ1-1

CDR3 DNA: TGTGCCAGCAGTTTAGGGCGGAGGCCCTATGGCTACACCTTC
CDR3 protein: CASSLGRRPYGYTF
D gene: .
clone size: .
V gene: TRBV28
J gene: TRBJ1-2

CDR3 DNA: TGTGCCAGCAGTTTCTTGGGGGGGGACACTGAAGCTTTCTTT
CDR3 protein: CASSFLGGDTEAFF
D gene: .
clone size: .
V gene: TRBV27
J gene: TRBJ1-1

CDR3 DNA: TGTGCCAGCAGTTACGGTAGCCTCTATGGCTACACCTTC
CDR3 protein: CASSYGSLYGYTF
D gene: .
clone size: .
V gene: TRBV6-6
J gene: TRBJ1-2

CDR3 DNA: TGTGCCTCGAAGGGGGGGTATAATTCACCCCTCCACTTT
CDR3 protein: CASKGGYNSPLHF
D gene: .
clone size: .
V gene: TRBV6-5
J gene: TRBJ1-6

CDR3 DNA: TGTGCCAGCAGTCCAGTTGGGGCCCTCCACTTT
CDR3 protein: CASSPVGALHF
D gene: .
clone size: .
V gene: TRBV28
J gene: TRBJ1-6

CDR3 DNA: TGTGCCAGCAGCCCGGACTCCTACGAGCAGTACTTC
CDR3 protein: CASSPDSYEQYF
D gene: .
clone size: .
V gene: TRBV5-4
J gene: TRBJ2-7

CDR3 DNA: TGCGCCAGCAGTGAGTTAGCGGACATACAAGAGACCCAGTACTTC
CDR3 protein: CASSELADIQETQYF
D gene: .
clone size: once
V gene: TRBV10-2
J gene: TRBJ2-5

CDR3 DNA: TGTGCCAGCAGCTTAAAGCCCTTTTACGAGCAGTACTTC
CDR3 protein: CASSLKPFYEQYF
D gene: .
clone size: once
V gene: TRBV7-6
J gene: TRBJ2-7

CDR3 DNA: TGTGCCAGCAGCCGCGGAATCCCGGAGGAGACCCAGTACTTC
CDR3 protein: CASSRGIPEETQYF
D gene: .
clone size: .
V gene: TRBV11-2
J gene: TRBJ2-5

CDR3 DNA: TGTGCCAGCAGCTTAGCAGGCAGGGAGGGCACAGATACGCAGTATTTT
CDR3 protein: CASSLAGREGTDTQYF
D gene: .
clone size: .
V gene: TRBV11-2
J gene: TRBJ2-3

CDR3 DNA: TGTGCCAGCAGTAATGTCGGGAATTCACCCCTCCACTTT
CDR3 protein: CASSNVGNSPLHF
D gene: .
clone size: .
V gene: TRBV27
J gene: TRBJ1-6

CDR3 DNA: TGTGCCTGGAGTCCTCAACCGGGACAGGGGCCCACCTTT
CDR3 protein: CAWSPQPGQGPTF
D gene: TRBD1
clone size: .
V gene: TRBV30
J gene: TRBJ1-6

CDR3 DNA: TGTGCCAGTACGGGACAGGGGATAGGTCAGCCCCAGCATTTT
CDR3 protein: CASTGQGIGQPQHF
D gene: TRBD1
clone size: once
V gene: TRBV6-6
J gene: TRBJ1-5

CDR3 DNA: TGTGCCCCTAGACCTACAGGGGAGAGAGGCTACACCTTC
CDR3 protein: CAPRPTGERGYTF
D gene: TRBD1
clone size: .
V gene: TRBV2
J gene: TRBJ1-2

CDR3 DNA: TGTGCCAGCAAATTACACGACAGGAGCTCTGGAAACACCATATATTTT
CDR3 protein: CASKLHDRSSGNTIYF
D gene: .
clone size: .
V gene: TRBV7-9
J gene: TRBJ1-3

CDR3 DNA: TGCGCCAGCAGCTCGGGACAGATTAATGAAAAACTGTTTTTT
CDR3 protein: CASSSGQINEKLFF
D gene: TRBD1
clone size: .
V gene: TRBV4-1
J gene: TRBJ1-4

CDR3 DNA: TGTGCCAGCAGCTTGGTCGGGGCTGCCTACGAGCAGTACTTC
CDR3 protein: CASSLVGAAYEQYF
D gene: .
clone size: .
V gene: TRBV11-2
J gene: TRBJ2-7

CDR3 DNA: TGTGCCTGGAGTGTACTTTTCGAGACAGAGCAGTTCTTC
CDR3 protein: CAWSVLFETEQFF
D gene: .
clone size: .
V gene: TRBV30
J gene: TRBJ2-1

CDR3 DNA: TGTGCCAGCAGCGCTACAGGGTCAACTAATGAAAAACTGTTTTTT
CDR3 protein: CASSATGSTNEKLFF
D gene: .
clone size: .
V gene: TRBV9
J gene: TRBJ1-4

CDR3 DNA: TGTGCCACCCAGGGGGCCTTTAATGAAAAACTGTTTTTT
CDR3 protein: CATQGAFNEKLFF
D gene: TRBD1
clone size: .
V gene: TRBV19
J gene: TRBJ1-4

CDR3 DNA: TGTGCCAGCAGCTTAGCGGGGAGGGACCCAGATACGCAGTATTTT
CDR3 protein: CASSLAGRDPDTQYF
D gene: TRBD2
clone size: .
V gene: TRBV11-2
J gene: TRBJ2-3

CDR3 DNA: TGTGCCAGCAGCTTGGAGGTAACAGGGGTTGGGGCCAACGTCCTGACTTTC
CDR3 protein: CASSLEVTGVGANVLTF
D gene: TRBD1
clone size: once
V gene: TRBV7-9
J gene: TRBJ2-6

CDR3 DNA: TGTGCCAGCAGCCACCCGGACGGACTACTCTCCTACGAGCAGTACTTC
CDR3 protein: CASSHPDGLLSYEQYF
D gene: .
clone size: .
V gene: TRBV14
J gene: TRBJ2-7

CDR3 DNA: TGTGCCAGCAGTTCGGACACCCTAAATTCGGGCGGCTACACCTTC
CDR3 protein: CASSSDTLNSGGYTF
D gene: .
clone size: .
V gene: TRBV6-5
J gene: TRBJ1-2

CDR3 DNA: TGCGCCAGCAGCCAAGCGGCCGGGACTCGAAACACCGGGGAGCTGTTTTTT
CDR3 protein: CASSQAAGTRNTGELFF
D gene: .
clone size: .
V gene: TRBV4-3
J gene: TRBJ2-2

CDR3 DNA: TGTGCCAGCAGCGTAGGTTATAGCGGGGTTGACAATGAGCAGTTCTTC
CDR3 protein: CASSVGYSGVDNEQFF
D gene: TRBD2
clone size: .
V gene: TRBV9
J gene: TRBJ2-1

CDR3 DNA: TGTGCCAGCAGCCAGGGACCGAACTACGAGCAGTACTTC
CDR3 protein: CASSQGPNYEQYF
D gene: .
clone size: once
V gene: TRBV5-4
J gene: TRBJ2-7

CDR3 DNA: TGCGCCAGCAGTGACTCTCCAGGCTCGAGCACTGAAGCTTTCTTT
CDR3 protein: CASSDSPGSSTEAFF
D gene: .
clone size: once
V gene: TRBV10-1
J gene: TRBJ1-1

CDR3 DNA: TGTGCCAGCAGCTTAGTCGGGGGGCTGGATGAGCAGTTCTTC
CDR3 protein: CASSLVGGLDEQFF
D gene: .
clone size: .
V gene: TRBV11-2
J gene: TRBJ2-1

CDR3 DNA: TGTGCCAGCAGAGATCCTAGCGACTCCTACGAGCAGTACTTC
CDR3 protein: CASRDPSDSYEQYF
D gene: .
clone size: .
V gene: TRBV6-5
J gene: TRBJ2-7

CDR3 DNA: TGCGCCAGCAGCCCATCAAGCGGGGGGTCAGGCCCAGATACGCAGTATTTT
CDR3 protein: CASSPSSGGSGPDTQYF
D gene: TRBD2
clone size: .
V gene: TRBV4-1
J gene: TRBJ2-3

CDR3 DNA: TGTGCCAGCAGCTTAGCGGACCAGGGGACGAGCTCACCCCTCCACTTT
CDR3 protein: CASSLADQGTSSPLHF
D gene: .
clone size: .
V gene: TRBV7-9
J gene: TRBJ1-6

CDR3 DNA: TGTGCCTGGAGGGGAACTAGGACCGGGGAGCTGTTTTTT
CDR3 protein: CAWRGTRTGELFF
D gene: .
clone size: .
V gene: TRBV30
J gene: TRBJ2-2

CDR3 DNA: TGTGCCAGCAGCCCAGGACTTGATCCCTACAATGAGCAGTTCTTC
CDR3 protein: CASSPGLDPYNEQFF
D gene: .
clone size: once
V gene: TRBV7-6
J gene: TRBJ2-1

CDR3 DNA: TGTGCCAGCAGCACCCACGGGAAATATACGCAGTATTTT
CDR3 protein: CASSTHGKYTQYF
D gene: .
clone size: .
V gene: TRBV7-6
J gene: TRBJ2-3

CDR3 DNA: TGTGCCAGTAGTTCCCGGACTAGCGATACGCAGTATTTT
CDR3 protein: CASSSRTSDTQYF
D gene: TRBD2
clone size: .
V gene: TRBV19
J gene: TRBJ2-3

CDR3 DNA: TGTGCCAGCAGCTTGGTGGACCCCGCGAACACCGGGGAGCTGTTTTTT
CDR3 protein: CASSLVDPANTGELFF
D gene: .
clone size: .
V gene: TRBV5-5
J gene: TRBJ2-2

CDR3 DNA: TGTGCCAGCAGCTCGTCGGGACAGCATAATTCACCCCTCCACTTT
CDR3 protein: CASSSSGQHNSPLHF
D gene: TRBD1
clone size: once
V gene: TRBV13
J gene: TRBJ1-6

CDR3 DNA: TGTGCCAGCGCGCTGGGGTCCACAAGCACAGATACGCAGTATTTT
CDR3 protein: CASALGSTSTDTQYF
D gene: .
clone size: .
V gene: TRBV9
J gene: TRBJ2-3

CDR3 DNA: TGTGCCAGCAGCTTGGGACTAGCCCCAGATACGCAGTATTTT
CDR3 protein: CASSLGLAPDTQYF
D gene: TRBD2
clone size: .
V gene: TRBV5-6
J gene: TRBJ2-3

CDR3 DNA: TGTGCCAGCAGCGAGGGTGGCAATCAGCCCCAGCATTTT
CDR3 protein: CASSEGGNQPQHF
D gene: .
clone size: once
V gene: TRBV7-9
J gene: TRBJ1-5

CDR3 DNA: TGTGCCATCACCAAGGGCGGATCCTACGAGCAGTACTTC
CDR3 protein: CAITKGGSYEQYF
D gene: .
clone size: .
V gene: TRBV10-3
J gene: TRBJ2-7